These T cell receptor beta chains were read from a single sample in a study of OX40 agonist ivuxolimab in advanced cancers. This table comes from immunoSEQ multiplex PCR, and its TCRdb copy is limited to in-frame clones, with some not included. The sample has 70,000 to 95,000 clones, roughly 87% seen once; the top ten hold roughly 6.3%. This sample comprised CD4+ or CD8+ T cells sorted from blood, obtained in a trial of the OX40 agonist ivuxolimab. These receptors originate from an adult with an advanced solid tumor such as melanoma, head and neck, liver or kidney cancer. CDR3s include the opening cysteine and the closing phenylalanine or tryptophan. Each record gives: clone size, V gene, D gene, J gene, CDR3 protein, CDR3 DNA. D genes are given only for firm matches. Rows may omit the clone size; those that give it use once, few, many or a size class.

-,TRBV10-2,TRBD1,TRBJ1-2,CASRAGGARNYGYTF,TGCGCCAGCAGAGCAGGGGGCGCAAGAAACTATGGCTACACCTTC
-,TRBV5-1,TRBD1,TRBJ2-3,CASRPEVQGTQYF,TGCGCCAGCAGACCTGAGGTACAGGGGACGCAGTATTTT
-,TRBV9,TRBD1,TRBJ2-7,CASSPRDRDLYYYEQYF,TGTGCCAGCAGCCCACGGGACAGGGACTTGTATTATTACGAGCAGTACTTC
-,TRBV5-1,-,TRBJ1-1,CASSWGNTEAFF,TGCGCCAGCAGCTGGGGGAACACTGAAGCTTTCTTT
-,TRBV5-1,-,TRBJ1-1,CASSPRVGGRVRTEAFF,TGCGCCAGCAGCCCGAGGGTCGGGGGGAGAGTGAGGACTGAAGCTTTCTTT
once,TRBV11-3,-,TRBJ2-1,CASSKQGYNEQFF,TGTGCCAGCAGCAAACAGGGATACAATGAGCAGTTCTTC
-,TRBV7-9,-,TRBJ1-1,CASSSTATKLSGAFF,TGTGCCAGCAGCTCGACAGCTACCAAACTTTCGGGAGCTTTCTTT
-,TRBV18,TRBD1,TRBJ1-1,CASSAGQGIEAFF,TGTGCCAGCTCGGCGGGACAGGGGATCGAAGCTTTCTTT
few,TRBV5-6,-,TRBJ1-1,CASSLGGMNTEAFF,TGTGCCAGCAGCTTGGGAGGGATGAACACTGAAGCTTTCTTT
-,TRBV14,-,TRBJ2-7,CASSQVSEQYF,TGTGCCAGCAGCCAAGTGAGCGAGCAGTACTTC
-,TRBV10-2,-,TRBJ1-1,CASSAPDRNTEAFF,TGCGCCAGCAGTGCCCCGGACCGGAACACTGAAGCTTTCTTT
-,TRBV11-2,TRBD2,TRBJ2-1,CASSFVAGYNEQFF,TGTGCCAGCAGCTTCGTAGCGGGATACAATGAGCAGTTCTTC
-,TRBV11-2,-,TRBJ2-1,CASSTLTEQFF,TGTGCCAGCAGCACCCTAACTGAGCAGTTCTTC
-,TRBV19,-,TRBJ1-5,CASSRGSAFVDTTRYSNQPQHF,TGTGCCAGTAGCCGAGGGTCCGCTTTCGTTGACACCACAAGGTATAGCAATCAGCCCCAGCATTTT
-,TRBV6-1,-,TRBJ1-1,CASSIDGKVSTEAFF,TGTGCCAGCAGCATTGACGGCAAAGTCAGTACTGAAGCTTTCTTT
-,TRBV10-2,-,TRBJ2-3,CASTKTAFSTDTQYF,TGCGCCAGCACTAAGACTGCATTCAGCACAGATACGCAGTATTTT